This entry lists 13 T cell receptor beta chains sequenced from one sample in a study of post-analysis software for immune sequencing data. Findings and limits, study-wide: Compared with controls, patients had more of 4 to 6 TRBV segments, including TRBV5-6, TRBV5-1 and TRBV20-1.

Researchers reported that TCR beta cDNA libraries carried unique molecular identifiers. Each CDR3 protein is one row after TCRdb ran MiXCR on the PCR reads. The top ten hold around 11% of the sample, which has hundreds of thousands of distinct CDR3 sequences, about 60% seen once. No antigens are known for them. Sequenced input: blood. The receptors stem from a girl under 10 years old with multiple sclerosis.

This clonotype was seen once. This chain connects TRBV15 to TRBJ2-1; the D is unclear. This CDR3 contains 13 residues. Trimming pared 0 bases from V and 10 bases from J, leaving 10 bases between. CDR1 and CDR2 (germline): LNHNV, YYDKDF (reference sequence). The CDR3 nucleotides are TGTGCCACCAGCAGAGATTTATTAGGCGAGCAGTTCTTC. Translating gives CATSRDLLGEQFF.

The V and J genes are TRBV7-2 and TRBJ2-4; 10 nucleotides line up with TRBD1. V lost 6 bases, J lost 8 bases, and 7 bases stayed unmatched. The germline V gene encodes CDR1 SGHTA and CDR2 FQGNSA. There are 14 residues in the CDR3. The CDR3 loop reads CASSRQGATYIQYF. The CDR3 bases are TGTGCCAGCAGTCGACAGGGGGCCACCTACATTCAGTACTTC.

V usage is TRBV5-1 and J usage is TRBJ2-3; maybe TRBD1 (6 bases). Germline loops: CDR1 SGHRS, CDR2 YFSETQ. The V end lost 0 bases, the J end lost 6 bases, and 11 bases lay between the germline ends. The CDR3 is made up of 14 amino acids. The CDR3 nucleotides are TGCGCCAGCAGCTTGGACAGGGAAATGGATACGCAGTATTTT. Its protein is CASSLDREMDTQYF.

The chain employs TRBV5-1 and TRBJ2-5; 7 bases match TRBD1. This CDR3 is built from 15 residues. The germline V gene has CDR1 SGHRS and CDR2 YFSETQ. Trimming at V came to 4 bases and at J to 2 bases, leaving 8 bases not matched to a gene. The CDR3, as DNA: TGCGCCAGCAGCCCATTGGACAGGTCGCAAGAGACCCAGTACTTC. Protein sequence: CASSPLDRSQETQYF.

The chain is built from TRBV6-2 or TRBV6-3 and TRBJ1-2; D unresolved. Germline assignment: CDR1 MNHEY and CDR2 SVGEGT. V lost 2 bases to trimming and J lost 7 bases, with 5 bases between them. There are 11 residues in the CDR3. The CDR3 DNA follows: TGTGCCAGCAGTTACGGAGTTGGCTACACCTTC. Translating gives CASSYGVGYTF.

This clonotype has just a few counts. The chain has TRBV20-1 and TRBJ1-2; 7 bases align to TRBD1. Germline V gene data show CDR1 as DFQATT and CDR2 as SNEGSKA (reference sequence). The CDR3 extends over 14 amino acids. The J segment lost 2 bases and the V segment lost 2 bases, leaving 5 bases of the junction unmatched. Here the CDR3 reads CSARMTGTNYGYTF. In DNA, the CDR3 is TGCAGTGCTAGAATGACAGGGACCAACTATGGCTACACCTTC.

The chain combines TRBV13 with TRBJ2-3, with TRBD2 matching 10 bases. V was pared by 8 bases and J by 1 base, with 0 bases of the junction left unmatched. The CDR3 runs 13 residues. The germline V gene has CDR1 PRHDT and CDR2 FYEKMQ (reference sequence). The CDR3 sequence: CASGTSGTDTQYF. For the CDR3, the DNA is TGTGCCAGCGGGACTAGCGGCACAGATACGCAGTATTTT. The complete variable domain, with remaining parts taken from reference TRBV13 and TRBJ2-3, reads AAGVIQSPRHLIKEKRETATLKCYPIPRHDTVYWYQQGPGQDPQFLISFYEKMQSDKGSIPDRFSAQQFSDYHSELNMSSLELGDSALYFCASGTSGTDTQYFGPGTRLTVL.

CDR3: CASHTGGSSYNEQFF. CDR3 in DNA: TGTGCCAGCCACACGGGCGGGAGCTCCTACAATGAGCAGTTCTTC. J is TRBJ2-1 and V is TRBV2; 7 nucleotides line up with TRBD2. Trimming cost V 8 bases and J 0 bases; bases outside gene matches: 7. The CDR3 has 15 residues. Germline loops: CDR1 SNHLY, CDR2 FYNNEI.

This chain uses TRBV29-1 with TRBJ1-2; 9 nucleotides line up with TRBD1. V lost 2 bases, J lost 7 bases, and 8 bases stayed unmatched. Germline V gene data show CDR1 as SQVTM and CDR2 as ANQGSEA. CDR3 length equals 14 residues. CDR3 sequence: CSVEPPMTGGGYTF. In nucleotides, the CDR3 is TGCAGCGTTGAACCGCCAATGACAGGGGGTGGCTACACCTTC.

The chain uses TRBV29-1 and TRBJ2-3; 13 nucleotides agree with TRBD2. This CDR3 comprises 15 residues. Germline V gene data show CDR1 as SQVTM and CDR2 as ANQGSEA. V lost 4 bases to trimming and J lost 2 bases; unmatched junction nucleotides: 3. The CDR3 region has the DNA TGCAGCGTTGCGGGACTAGCGGGGTTCACAGATACGCAGTATTTT. Translation gives CSVAGLAGFTDTQYF.

The chain uses TRBV7-2 and TRBJ2-3; 10 bases are a match to TRBD2. Germline V gene sequence: CDR1 SGHTA, CDR2 FQGNSA. The CDR3 length is 15 residues. Germline trimming cut 1 base from V and 5 bases from J; bases unmatched to any gene: 3. For the CDR3, the DNA is TGTGCCAGCAGCTTAGGGTCTAGCGGGGGAGATACGCAGTATTTT. Translating gives CASSLGSSGGDTQYF. The full variable domain, completed using reference TRBV7-2 and TRBJ2-3, is GAGVSQSPSNKVTEKGKDVELRCDPISGHTALYWYRQSLGQGLEFLIYFQGNSAPDKSGLPSDRFSAERTGGSVSTLTIQRTQQEDSAVYLCASSLGSSGGDTQYFGPGTRLTVL.

The chain carries TRBV20-1 and TRBJ2-7; the D is unclear. V lost 1 base and J lost 6, with 13 bases in between. This CDR3 is built from 13 residues. Looked up from germline, CDR1 is DFQATT and CDR2 is SNEGSKA (reference sequence). The CDR3 DNA sequence: TGCAGTGCTAGAGTGGACCCCCAAAGCGAGCAGTACTTC. Residues: CSARVDPQSEQYF.

The chain joins TRBV12-3 or TRBV12-4 to TRBJ2-5; D is undetermined. The end of the DNA is better explained by TRBJ2-7, so the J call may be wrong. The length of the CDR3 is 12 residues. DNA for the CDR3: TGTGCCAGCAGTGAACTCAGAAACGAGCAGTACTTC. Amino acids: CASSELRNEQYF.